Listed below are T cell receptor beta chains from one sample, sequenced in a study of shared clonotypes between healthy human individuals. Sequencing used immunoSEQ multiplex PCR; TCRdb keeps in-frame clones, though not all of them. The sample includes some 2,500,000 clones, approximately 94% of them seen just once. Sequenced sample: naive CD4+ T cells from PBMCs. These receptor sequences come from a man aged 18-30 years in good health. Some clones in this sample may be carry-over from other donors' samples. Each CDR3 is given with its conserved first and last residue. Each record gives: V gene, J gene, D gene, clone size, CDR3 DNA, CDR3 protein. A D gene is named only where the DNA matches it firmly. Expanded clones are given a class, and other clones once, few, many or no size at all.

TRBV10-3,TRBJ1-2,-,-,TGTGCCATCAGTGAGTTCCAGGGAGAAGGCTATGGCTACACCTTC,CAISEFQGEGYGYTF
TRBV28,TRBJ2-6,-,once,TGTGCCAGCAGGACAGACGCCAACGTCCTGACTTTC,CASRTDANVLTF
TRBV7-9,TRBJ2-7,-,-,TGTGCCAGCAGCTTAGCGCTCGGGGAATCCTACGAGCAGTACTTC,CASSLALGESYEQYF
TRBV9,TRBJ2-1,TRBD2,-,TGTGCCAGCACCCTCTCGGGAAGCGGGAGTAGGAATGAGCAGTTCTTC,CASTLSGSGSRNEQFF
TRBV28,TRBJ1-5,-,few,TGTGCCAGCAGTTCCGCAGGGGACAATCAGCCCCAGCATTTT,CASSSAGDNQPQHF
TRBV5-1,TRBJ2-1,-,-,TGCGCCAGCAGTTGGAGTCAGAGCTCCTACAATGAGCAGTTCTTC,CASSWSQSSYNEQFF
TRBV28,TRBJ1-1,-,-,TGTGCCAGCGTCCAAGACACTGAAGCTTTCTTT,CASVQDTEAFF
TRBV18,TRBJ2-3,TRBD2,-,TGTGCCAGCTCACTACTAGCGCCCTCGCCAGATACGCAGTATTTT,CASSLLAPSPDTQYF
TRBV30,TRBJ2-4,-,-,TGTGCCTGGAGTGATAGTCTAGACCGTGTACTAGCCAAAAACATTCAGTACTTC,CAWSDSLDRVLAKNIQYF
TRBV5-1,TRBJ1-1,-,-,TGCGCCAGCAGCTTGGACCCCAACACTGAAGCTTTCTTT,CASSLDPNTEAFF
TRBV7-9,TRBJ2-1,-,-,TGTGCCAGCAGCATAGGGCAAGCAACCTACAATGAGCAGTTCTTC,CASSIGQATYNEQFF
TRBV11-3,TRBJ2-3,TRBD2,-,TGTGCCAGCAGTTTGACTAGCGGGACGCACACAGATACGCAGTATTTT,CASSLTSGTHTDTQYF
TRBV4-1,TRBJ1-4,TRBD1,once,TGCGCCAGCAGCAGCCCCGCGGACAGGGGGAAAAAACTGTTTTTT,CASSSPADRGKKLFF
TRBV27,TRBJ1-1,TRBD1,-,TGTGCCAGCAGAAGGGACAGGGGGAACACTGAAGCTTTCTTT,CASRRDRGNTEAFF
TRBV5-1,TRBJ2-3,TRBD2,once,TGCGCCAGCAGCAGAGCGGGAGGCCCCAGCACAGATACGCAGTATTTT,CASSRAGGPSTDTQYF
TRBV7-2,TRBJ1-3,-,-,TGTGCCAGCAGCCGGACGGGGCAGGGGGGAAACACCATATATTTT,CASSRTGQGGNTIYF
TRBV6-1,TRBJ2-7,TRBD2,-,TGTGCCAGCAGGTCCGGGACTAGCGGACTCTACGAGCAGTACTTC,CASRSGTSGLYEQYF
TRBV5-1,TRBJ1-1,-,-,TGCGCCAGCAGCTTCCCTACAACAGGGACCGCGGGCCCTGAAGCTTTCTTT,CASSFPTTGTAGPEAFF
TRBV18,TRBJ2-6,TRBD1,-,TGTGCCAGCTCACCCGGACAGGGTACTTCTGGGGCCAACGTCCTGACTTTC,CASSPGQGTSGANVLTF
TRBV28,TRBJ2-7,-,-,TGTGCCAGCAAAAGGAGCTCCTACGAGCAGTACTTC,CASKRSSYEQYF
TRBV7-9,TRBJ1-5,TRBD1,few,TGTGCCAGCAGCCCTAAAACAGGGGGCAATCAGCCCCAGCATTTT,CASSPKTGGNQPQHF
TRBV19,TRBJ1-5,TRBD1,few,TGTGCCAGTAGTATCGACAGGGGGAATCAGCCCCAGCATTTT,CASSIDRGNQPQHF
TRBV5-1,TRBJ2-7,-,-,TGCGCCAGCAAGCGAGCCCCCCTAAGCGGGCGGGTACCCTACGAGCAGTACTTC,CASKRAPLSGRVPYEQYF
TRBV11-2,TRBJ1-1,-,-,TGTGCCAGCAGCTCGACCAACAGAGGCACTGAAGCTTTCTTT,CASSSTNRGTEAFF
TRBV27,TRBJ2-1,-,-,TGTGCCAGCAGTTTCTTAGGGCCGTCCTACAATGAGCAGTTCTTC,CASSFLGPSYNEQFF
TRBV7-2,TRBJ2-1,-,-,TGTGCCAGCAGCTTAACCGGGGGCGGGAGAGGGTTAAATGAGCAGTTCTTC,CASSLTGGGRGLNEQFF
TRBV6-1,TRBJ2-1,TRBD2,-,TGTGCCAGCAGTGAGAGAACTAGCGGGAGCTACAATGAGCAGTTCTTC,CASSERTSGSYNEQFF
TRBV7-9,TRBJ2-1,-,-,TGTGCCAGCAGCGTTGGGGGGGCCCACAATGAGCAGTTCTTC,CASSVGGAHNEQFF
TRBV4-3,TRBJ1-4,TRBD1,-,TGCGCCAGCAGCCAAGTCGGTCCTAAGGGACAGGGGTATGAAAAACTGTTTTTT,CASSQVGPKGQGYEKLFF
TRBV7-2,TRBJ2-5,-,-,TGTGCCAGCAGCTTATGGAATAGGGAGACCCAGTACTTC,CASSLWNRETQYF
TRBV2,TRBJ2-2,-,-,TGTGCCACCCGTCTTGGTGGTACCGGGGAGCTGTTTTTT,CATRLGGTGELFF
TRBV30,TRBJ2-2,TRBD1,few,TGTGCCTGGACGCGGCCTCGGACAGGGGGCACCGGGGAGCTGTTTTTT,CAWTRPRTGGTGELFF
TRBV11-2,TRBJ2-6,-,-,TGTGCCAGCAGCTTAAACAGTCCCTCTGGGGCCAACGTCCTGACTTTC,CASSLNSPSGANVLTF
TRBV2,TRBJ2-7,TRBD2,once,TGTGCCAGCACCAAATCTGGGACTAGCTTAACCTACGAGCAGTACTTC,CASTKSGTSLTYEQYF
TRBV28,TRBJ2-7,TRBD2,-,TGTGCCAGCAGCCTTGGGGGGGGTAGCGGGCTTTACGAGCAGTACTTC,CASSLGGGSGLYEQYF
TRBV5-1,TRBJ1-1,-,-,TGCGCCAGCAGCTTGTTGGTAACCCCCAATGAAGCTTTCTTT,CASSLLVTPNEAFF
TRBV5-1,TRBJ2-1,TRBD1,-,TGCGCCAGCAACCTACTTACAGGGGCCTACAATGAGCAGTTCTTC,CASNLLTGAYNEQFF
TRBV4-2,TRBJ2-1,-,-,TGTGCCAGCAGCCATCCAGGAGAGCAGTTCTTC,CASSHPGEQFF
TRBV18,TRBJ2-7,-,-,TGTGCCAGCTCACCAGAAGTTACGTCACAGGAGTACTTC,CASSPEVTSQEYF
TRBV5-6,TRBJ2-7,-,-,TGTGCCAGCAGCTTCGACCGTATATCCTACGAGCAGTACTTC,CASSFDRISYEQYF
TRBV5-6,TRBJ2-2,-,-,TGTGCCAGCAGCTTAAGGGGCGCGAGGACCGGGGAGCTGTTTTTT,CASSLRGARTGELFF
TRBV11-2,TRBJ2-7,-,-,TGTGCCAGCAGCTTAGATCACAATACCTACGAGCAGTACTTC,CASSLDHNTYEQYF
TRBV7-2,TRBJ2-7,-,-,TGTGCCAGCAGCCCCGGTTCCGCGCTCAACGAGCAGTACTTC,CASSPGSALNEQYF